This TCR beta chain was documented in a study of blood T cell repertoires in COVID-19. Looking at the study overall: The United States, Italy and Spain supplied acute and convalescent COVID-19 samples. Nucleic acid was either cDNA or gDNA, and it came from T cells, B-cell-depleted T cells, or PBMCs.

In the original processing: Reference gene primer amplification gave estimated nucleated cell counts. Sequenced by immunoSEQ multiplex PCR; TCRdb stores in-frame clones only, minus some. Clone size and the V and J calls come from that table; the DNA yielded D and trimming. The sample carries about 200,000 clones, around 82% recorded once. This CDR3 is built from 16 residues. The germline CDR1 and CDR2 sequences are SGHKS and YYEKEE (reference sequence). Trimming at V came to 1 base and at J to 0 bases, leaving 3 bases not matched to a gene. The age range of participants was 18 to 89 years, with residence in fewer than 25 US areas. In its sample, this clone was seen a few times.

The sequencing input was PBMCs or T cells enriched from blood (not recorded which). The sequence came from a middle-aged woman with acute COVID-19. The gene calls are TRBV5-5 and TRBJ2-5; TRBD2 matches at 10 bases. The CDR3 region has the DNA TGTGCCAGCAGCTTGAACCTAGCGGGAGACCAAGAGACCCAGTACTTC. Translated, it gives CASSLNLAGDQETQYF.